Detailed here is one T cell receptor beta chain. Its antigen is unknown. No base-level quality is on record; no much larger clone is a single base apart. The data stem from a study of blood T cell repertoires in COVID-19 (dated by TCRdb to the early 2020s). Concerning the study at large: The collaborator samples originated in the United States, Italy and Spain and spanned the acute and convalescent phases of COVID-19. The sample metadata nearly always contained a de-identified subject ID, COVID-19 status, age in years and sex. Where HLA class I and class II types were available, the types were taken from metadata supplied by the sample provider, not from assay-based typing. The prospective study material was composed of cDNA or gDNA derived from T cells, B-cell-depleted T cells, or PBMCs. A freely available public database, intended as a resource for researchers studying the immune response to SARS-CoV-2, is where the repertoires were released. Samples were obtained from the ongoing ImmuneRACE study (first 160 participants) and from some 1,200 subjects provided by 6 global collaborators. Subjects who had been exposed to COVID-19, were actively infected with it, or had recovered from it provided the deeply sampled blood TCRbeta repertoires that made up the dataset. The full study reports these points: Clinical and demographic metadata were provided uncurated, with the amount varying by source and participant.

Collaborating institutions collected whole blood in K2EDTA tubes following their own protocols. For TCRbeta analysis, collaborator samples were shipped as frozen whole blood, as isolated PBMCs, or as DNA extracted from either sample type. CDR1 and CDR2, looked up from the germline V gene, are LGHNA and YSLEER. The CDR3 runs 14 residues from the cysteine to the phenylalanine. Kept here is only the CDR3 DNA, which spans 42 bases and is read in frame from base 1. V drops 1 base and J drops 3 bases, leaving 9 bases in between. The immunoSEQ Assay, a bias-controlled multiplex PCR, was used to amplify TCRbeta CDR3 regions from genomic DNA. The authors processed their data as follows. Nucleated cell counts per sample were estimated from amplification of reference gene primers within the assay. To quantify the absolute abundance of each unique TCRbeta CDR3 rearrangement, sequence reads were collapsed and filtered. For each sample, productive Simpson clonality was calculated as the square root of Simpson's diversity index over productive rearrangements. In its TCRdb copy, this immuneACCESS table keeps in-frame sequences only and misses some clones. Where compared with another copy, unresolved V genes explain less than half of these, and the others have no known cause. V and J calls plus clone size are reproduced from that table; the DNA served to infer D and trimming. In all, the sample holds approximately 82,000 clones, and 85% to 95% of those were seen once. Approximately 6% of the sample belongs to the ten largest clones.

This receptor was identified in a woman aged 60-75 years with active COVID-19. Sequencing input: peripheral blood. This sequence uses TRBV4-3 and TRBJ1-1; no D gene is confidently identified. The nucleotide sequence reads as follows: TGCGCCAGCAGCCAAGCCCCTTCCGACACTGAAGCTTTCTTT. It specifies CASSQAPSDTEAFF.